Shown below are 15 T cell receptor beta chains from a single sample sequenced in a study of T cells in Graves' hyperthyroidism and ophthalmopathy. TCR beta CDR3 region amplification was performed from RNA transcripts. TCR CDR3 regions were first amplified by RT-PCR with HTBI primers. TCRdb called the multiplex PCR reads again in MiXCR, with one record for every CDR3 protein. The sample yields 300,000 to 400,000 distinct CDR3 sequences, 15% to 20% seen once. Source material: blood. The receptors come from a woman aged 50 to 65 with Graves' hyperthyroidism.

The chain has TRBV7-9 and TRBJ2-2; 11 bases match TRBD1. The junction had 4 bases not matched to a gene; V was cut back by 4 bases and J by 6 bases. Germline CDR1 reads SEHNR; CDR2 reads FQNEAQ (reference sequence). CDR3 length equals 15 residues. The CDR3 coding sequence is TGTGCCAGCAGCTACCGGGACAGGGGGTCCGGGGAGCTGTTTTTT. Residues: CASSYRDRGSGELFF.

The rearrangement links TRBV28 to TRBJ1-2; D gene uncertain. The CDR3 length is 12 residues. V dropped 5 bases and J dropped 6 bases, with 10 bases sitting between them. CDR1 and CDR2 (germline): MDHEN, SYDVKM. CDR3 DNA sequence: TGTGCCAGCAGTCAAGTCAGAAATGGCTACACCTTC. It translates to CASSQVRNGYTF.

The chain employs TRBV10-3 and TRBJ2-1, with D maybe TRBD1 (6 bases). The germline gives CDR1 ENHRY, CDR2 SYGVKD. Trimming took 6 bases from V and 10 from J, leaving 22 bases between them. This CDR3 spans 15 amino acids. The CDR3 loop is CAIRSDSSSDGEQFF. The CDR3, as DNA: TGTGCCATCAGGTCGGACAGCTCCTCGGATGGGGAGCAGTTCTTC.

This clonotype was observed a handful of times. The V gene is TRBV5-1, the J gene TRBJ2-5, with a weak D call TRBD1 (7 bases). The CDR3 is 14 amino acids. Per the germline V gene, CDR1 is SGHRS and CDR2 is YFSETQ. Trimming stripped 4 bases from V and 1 base from J, with 11 bases between. CDR3 in DNA: TGCGCCAGCAGCCGCGGGACAGCCCAAGAGACCCAGTACTTC. Protein: CASSRGTAQETQYF.

The chain couples TRBV7-9 to TRBJ2-5, with 7 bases fitting TRBD1. In germline, CDR1 is SEHNR, CDR2 FQNEAQ (reference sequence). Germline trimming cut 5 bases from V and 3 bases from J; bases unmatched to any gene: 6. The CDR3 contains 14 residues. CDR3 protein: CASSQPGGEETQYF. CDR3 sequence (DNA): TGTGCCAGCAGCCAACCAGGGGGTGAAGAGACCCAGTACTTC.

In this sample, this clonotype turned up many times. V is TRBV3-1 and J is TRBJ2-1, with 9 nucleotides matching TRBD1. CDR3 size: 14 residues. V shed 3 bases, J shed 7 bases, and the junction held 4 bases outside the gene matches. CDR1 and CDR2 (germline): LGHDT, YNNKEL (reference sequence). The CDR3 protein is CASSHWDRENEQFF. For the CDR3, the DNA is TGTGCCAGCAGCCACTGGGACAGGGAGAATGAGCAGTTCTTC.

The chain combines TRBV2 with TRBJ2-1, with TRBD2 matching over 9 bases. The junction had 8 bases not matched to a gene; V was cut back by 4 bases and J by 4 bases. Germline values: CDR1 SNHLY, CDR2 FYNNEI. The CDR3 sequence is 16 residues long. CDR3 loop: CASSGRGTSYYNEQFF. CDR3 bases: TGTGCCAGCAGTGGGAGGGGGACTAGCTATTACAATGAGCAGTTCTTC.

For the CDR3, the DNA is TGCGCCAGCAGCTTGTATACTGATAATGAAAAACTGTTTTTT. This encodes CASSLYTDNEKLFF. This rearrangement joins TRBV5-1 to TRBJ1-4; D remains ambiguous. The V and J ends lost 1 base and 4 bases respectively, with 8 bases between them. This CDR3 comprises 14 residues. The germline V gene encodes CDR1 SGHRS and CDR2 YFSETQ.

This chain connects TRBV15 to TRBJ1-2; D call uncertain. This CDR3 spans 11 amino acids. V lost 0 bases and J lost 8, with 4 bases in between. CDR1 LNHNV and CDR2 YYDKDF come from the germline V gene (reference sequence). The DNA of the CDR3 is TGTGCCACCAGCAGAGATCGGGGCTACACCTTC. Its translation: CATSRDRGYTF.

V is TRBV7-8 and J is TRBJ2-7; no clear D. The CDR3 is 21 residues long. Germline V gene data show CDR1 as SGHVS and CDR2 as FQNEAQ. V was pared by 5 bases and J by 3 bases, with 35 bases between. This CDR3 is CASSQEMGAEELISSIYEQYF. The CDR3 DNA is TGTGCCAGCAGCCAAGAGATGGGTGCGGAAGAACTAATTTCGTCCATCTACGAGCAGTACTTC.

This clonotype was found a few times. The gene calls are TRBV4-2 and TRBJ1-5; D uncertain. V lost 6 bases and J lost 0, with 6 bases in between. The CDR3 totals 13 residues. Germline V gene sequence: CDR1 LGHNA, CDR2 YNFKEQ. CDR3 in amino acids: CASSKDSNQPQHF. The CDR3 DNA follows: TGTGCCAGCAGTAAAGATAGCAATCAGCCCCAGCATTTT.

The chain combines TRBV6-1 with TRBJ1-3; D call uncertain. This CDR3 is 17 amino acids long. CDR1 is MNHNS, CDR2 SASEGT, per germline. The germline V and J ends were trimmed by 1 base and 0 bases, with 13 bases remaining between them. CDR3 nucleotide sequence: TGTGCCAGCAGTGAAGGGGCAGCTGCTTTCTCTGGAAACACCATATATTTT. Protein sequence: CASSEGAAAFSGNTIYF.

The gene calls are TRBV2 and TRBJ2-5; TRBD2 might be the D (5 bases). The V gene lost 2 bases and the J gene lost 7 bases, with 5 bases spanning the gap. This CDR3 comprises 11 residues. Germline loops: CDR1 SNHLY, CDR2 FYNNEI. This chain's CDR3 is CASSERGTQYF. The CDR3 DNA reads TGTGCCAGCAGTGAACGGGGGACCCAGTACTTC.

At least ten counts were recorded for this clonotype. V gene TRBV12-3 or TRBV12-4 combines with J gene TRBJ2-3, with D tentatively TRBD1 (5 bases). The CDR3 contains 14 residues. V dropped 11 bases and J dropped 3 bases, with 18 bases sitting between them. CDR3: CAVTRQGVTDTQYF. The CDR3 DNA sequence: TGTGCCGTAACAAGGCAGGGTGTTACAGATACGCAGTATTTT.

This clonotype has a handful of counts. This chain connects TRBV12-3 or TRBV12-4 to TRBJ2-3; the D gene is possibly TRBD1 (5 bases). This CDR3 region has 14 residues. Trimming removed 1 base at V and 6 bases at J, with 11 bases between. The CDR3 sequence is CASSLVGAVDTQYF. In DNA form, the CDR3 reads TGTGCCAGCAGTTTAGTAGGGGCCGTTGATACGCAGTATTTT.